This T cell receptor beta chain was retrieved from a study of blood T cells in healthy people across ages. A J-beta primer mix and a sample-barcoded 5' primer were used in a second PCR of roughly 7 to 12 cycles. TCRdb recomputed calls from the 5' RACE reads with MiXCR, one row per CDR3 protein. Of over 1,300,000 distinct CDR3 sequences listed, approximately 63% are singletons. The CDR3 contains 16 residues. With 5 bases clipped from V and 5 bases from J, the junction kept 11 bases outside the gene matches. Germline V gene sequence: CDR1 LNHNV, CDR2 YYDKDF (reference sequence). The V gene is TRBV15, the J gene TRBJ2-4; 8 positions agree with TRBD1. This receptor was taken from a man between 18 and 29 years old in good health. Sequencing was carried out using blood. The CDR3 here is CATSGISQGVENIQYF. CDR3 sequence (DNA): TGTGCCACCAGCGGAATTTCACAGGGGGTTGAAAACATTCAGTACTTC. Complete variable domain (other parts from reference TRBV15 and TRBJ2-4): DAMVIQNPRYQVTQFGKPVTLSCSQTLNHNVMYWYQQKSSQAPKLLFHYYDKDFNNEADTPDNFQSRRPNTSFCFLDIRSPGLGDTAMYLCATSGISQGVENIQYFGAGTRLSVL.